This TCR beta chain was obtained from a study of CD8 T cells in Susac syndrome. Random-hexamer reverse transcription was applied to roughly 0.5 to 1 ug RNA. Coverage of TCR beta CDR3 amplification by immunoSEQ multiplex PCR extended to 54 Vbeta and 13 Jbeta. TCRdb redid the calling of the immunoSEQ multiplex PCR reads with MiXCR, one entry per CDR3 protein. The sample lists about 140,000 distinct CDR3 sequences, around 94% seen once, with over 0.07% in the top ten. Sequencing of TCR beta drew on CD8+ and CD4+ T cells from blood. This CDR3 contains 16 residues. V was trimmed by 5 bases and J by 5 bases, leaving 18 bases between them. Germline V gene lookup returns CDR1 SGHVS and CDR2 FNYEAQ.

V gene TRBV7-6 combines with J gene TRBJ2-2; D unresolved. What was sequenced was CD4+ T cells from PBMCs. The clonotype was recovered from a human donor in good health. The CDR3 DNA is TGTGCCAGCAGCACCAAGGCCCGGAGTGGGACCGGGGAGCTGTTTTTT. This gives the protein CASSTKARSGTGELFF.